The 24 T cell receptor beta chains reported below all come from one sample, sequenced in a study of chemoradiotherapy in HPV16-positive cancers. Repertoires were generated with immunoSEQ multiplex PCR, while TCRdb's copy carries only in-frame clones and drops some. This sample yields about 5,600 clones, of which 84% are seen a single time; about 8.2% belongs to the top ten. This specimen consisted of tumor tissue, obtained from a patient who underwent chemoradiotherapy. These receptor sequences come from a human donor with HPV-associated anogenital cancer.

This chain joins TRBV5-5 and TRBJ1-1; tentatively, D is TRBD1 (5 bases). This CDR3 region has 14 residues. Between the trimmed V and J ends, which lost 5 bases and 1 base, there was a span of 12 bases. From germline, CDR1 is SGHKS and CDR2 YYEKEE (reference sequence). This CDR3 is CASSPGTANTEAFF. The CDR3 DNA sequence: TGTGCCAGCAGTCCGGGGACGGCGAACACTGAAGCTTTCTTT. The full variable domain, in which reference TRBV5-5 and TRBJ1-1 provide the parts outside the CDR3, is DAGVTQSPTHLIKTRGQQVTLRCSPISGHKSVSWYQQVLGQGPQFIFQYYEKEERGRGNFPDRFSARQFPNYSSELNVNALLLGDSALYLCASSPGTANTEAFFGQGTRLTVV.

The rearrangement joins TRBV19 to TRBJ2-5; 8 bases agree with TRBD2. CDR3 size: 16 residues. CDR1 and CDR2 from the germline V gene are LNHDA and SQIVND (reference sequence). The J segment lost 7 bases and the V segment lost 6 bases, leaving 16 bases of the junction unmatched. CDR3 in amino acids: CASSGGGLGLGGTQYF. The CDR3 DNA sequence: TGTGCCAGTAGCGGGGGGGGCCTAGGCCTCGGTGGGACCCAGTACTTC.

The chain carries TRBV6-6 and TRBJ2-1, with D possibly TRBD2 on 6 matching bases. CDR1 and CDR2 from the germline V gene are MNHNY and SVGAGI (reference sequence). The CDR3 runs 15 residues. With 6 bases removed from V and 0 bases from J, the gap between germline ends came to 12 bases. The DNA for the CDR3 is TGTGCCAGCAGCGTTAGCGGACGCTCCTACAATGAGCAGTTCTTC. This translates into CASSVSGRSYNEQFF.

The CDR3 here is CASSVGTDFSYEQYF. The CDR3 nucleotides read TGTGCCAGTAGTGTGGGGACAGACTTCTCCTACGAGCAGTACTTC. The chain is built from TRBV19 and TRBJ2-7; TRBD1 matches at 7 bases. Germline V gene data show CDR1 as LNHDA and CDR2 as SQIVND (reference sequence). The CDR3 loop spans 15 amino acids. With V trimmed by 5 bases and J by 0 bases, 7 bases remained unmatched.

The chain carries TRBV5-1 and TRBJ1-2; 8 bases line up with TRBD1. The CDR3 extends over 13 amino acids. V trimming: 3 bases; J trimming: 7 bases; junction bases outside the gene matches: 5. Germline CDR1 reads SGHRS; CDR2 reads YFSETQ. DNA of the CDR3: TGCGCCAGCAGCTCCGGACAGGGAGTTGGCTACACCTTC. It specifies CASSSGQGVGYTF.

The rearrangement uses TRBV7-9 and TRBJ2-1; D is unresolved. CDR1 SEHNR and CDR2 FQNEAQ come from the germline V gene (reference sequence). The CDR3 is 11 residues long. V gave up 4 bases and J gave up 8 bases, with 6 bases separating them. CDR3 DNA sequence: TGTGCCAGCAGCTACGTCGATGAGCAGTTCTTC. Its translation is CASSYVDEQFF.

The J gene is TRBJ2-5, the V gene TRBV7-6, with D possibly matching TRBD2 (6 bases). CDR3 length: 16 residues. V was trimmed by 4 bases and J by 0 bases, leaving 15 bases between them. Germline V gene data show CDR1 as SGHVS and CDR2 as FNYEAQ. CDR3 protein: CASSSPKAGYQETQYF. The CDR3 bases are TGTGCCAGCAGCTCCCCGAAGGCGGGGTACCAAGAGACCCAGTACTTC.

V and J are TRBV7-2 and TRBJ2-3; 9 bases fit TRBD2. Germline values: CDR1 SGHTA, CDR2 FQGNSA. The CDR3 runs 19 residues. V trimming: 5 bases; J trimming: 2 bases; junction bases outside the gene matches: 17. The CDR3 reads CASSTAVLGGGAHTDTQYF. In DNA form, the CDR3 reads TGTGCCAGCAGCACCGCCGTCCTAGGCGGGGGGGCCCACACAGATACGCAGTATTTT.

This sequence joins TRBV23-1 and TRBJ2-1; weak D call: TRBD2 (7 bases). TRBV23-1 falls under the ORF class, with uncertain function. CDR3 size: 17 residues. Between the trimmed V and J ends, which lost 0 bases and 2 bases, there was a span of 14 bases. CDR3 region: CASSQSKGGGTYNEQFF. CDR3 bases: TGCGCCAGCAGTCAATCGAAGGGGGGGGGAACCTACAATGAGCAGTTCTTC.

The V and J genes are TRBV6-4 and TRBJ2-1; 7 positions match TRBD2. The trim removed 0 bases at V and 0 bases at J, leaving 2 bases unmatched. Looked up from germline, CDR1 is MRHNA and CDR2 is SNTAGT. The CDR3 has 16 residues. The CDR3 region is CASSDSRGSSYNEQFF. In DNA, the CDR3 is TGTGCCAGCAGTGACTCGCGGGGGAGCTCCTACAATGAGCAGTTCTTC.

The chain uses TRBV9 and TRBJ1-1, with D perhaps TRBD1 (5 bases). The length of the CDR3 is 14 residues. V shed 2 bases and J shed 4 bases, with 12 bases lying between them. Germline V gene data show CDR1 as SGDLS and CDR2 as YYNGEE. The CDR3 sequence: CASSVTLGGTEAFF. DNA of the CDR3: TGTGCCAGCAGCGTCACACTTGGGGGCACTGAAGCTTTCTTT.

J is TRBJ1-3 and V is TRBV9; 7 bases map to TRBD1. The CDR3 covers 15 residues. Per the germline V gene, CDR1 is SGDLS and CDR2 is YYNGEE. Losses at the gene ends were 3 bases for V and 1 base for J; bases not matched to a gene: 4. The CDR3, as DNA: TGTGCCAGCAGCGCGATGGACAGGTCTGGAAACACCATATATTTT. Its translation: CASSAMDRSGNTIYF.

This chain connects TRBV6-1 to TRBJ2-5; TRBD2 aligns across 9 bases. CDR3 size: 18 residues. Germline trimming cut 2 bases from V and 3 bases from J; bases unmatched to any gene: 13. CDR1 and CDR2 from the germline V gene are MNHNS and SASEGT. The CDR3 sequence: CASSELASGALRKETQYF. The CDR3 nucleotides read TGTGCCAGCAGTGAATTAGCTAGCGGGGCATTAAGAAAAGAGACCCAGTACTTC.

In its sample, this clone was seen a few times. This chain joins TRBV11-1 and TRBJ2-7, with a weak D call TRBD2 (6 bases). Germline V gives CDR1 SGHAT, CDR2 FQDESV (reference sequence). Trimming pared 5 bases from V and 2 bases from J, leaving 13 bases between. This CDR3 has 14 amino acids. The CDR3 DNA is TGTGCCAGCAGCCCGGGACGGGAGCCCTACGAGCAGTACTTC. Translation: CASSPGREPYEQYF.

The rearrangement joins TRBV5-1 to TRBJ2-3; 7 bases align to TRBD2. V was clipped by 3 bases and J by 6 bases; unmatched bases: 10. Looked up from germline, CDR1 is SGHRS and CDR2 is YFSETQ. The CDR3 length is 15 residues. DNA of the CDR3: TGCGCCAGCAGCTCAAGCGGGACCCGTGGCGATACGCAGTATTTT. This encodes CASSSSGTRGDTQYF.

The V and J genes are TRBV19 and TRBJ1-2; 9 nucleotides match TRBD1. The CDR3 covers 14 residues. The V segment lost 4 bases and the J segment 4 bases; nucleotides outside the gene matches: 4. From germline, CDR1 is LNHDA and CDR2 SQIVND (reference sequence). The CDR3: CASSTGQGLYGYTF. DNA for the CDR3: TGTGCCAGTAGTACGGGACAGGGACTCTATGGCTACACCTTC. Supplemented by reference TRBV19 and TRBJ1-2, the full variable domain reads DGGITQSPKYLFRKEGQNVTLSCEQNLNHDAMYWYRQDPGQGLRLIYYSQIVNDFQKGDIAEGYSVSREKKESFPLTVTSAQKNPTAFYLCASSTGQGLYGYTFGSGTRLTVV.

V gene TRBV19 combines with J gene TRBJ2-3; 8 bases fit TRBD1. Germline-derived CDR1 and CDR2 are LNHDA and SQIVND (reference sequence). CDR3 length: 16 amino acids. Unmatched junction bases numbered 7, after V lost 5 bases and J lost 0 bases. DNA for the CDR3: TGTGCCAGTAGTTTCTCCAGGGGGCGCAGCACAGATACGCAGTATTTT. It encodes CASSFSRGRSTDTQYF.

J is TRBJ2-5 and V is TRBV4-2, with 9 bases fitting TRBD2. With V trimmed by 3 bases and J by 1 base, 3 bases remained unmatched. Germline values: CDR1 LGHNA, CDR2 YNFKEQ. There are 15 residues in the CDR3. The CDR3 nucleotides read TGTGCCAGCAGCCAGAGAGCGGGGGGCCAAGAGACCCAGTACTTC. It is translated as CASSQRAGGQETQYF.

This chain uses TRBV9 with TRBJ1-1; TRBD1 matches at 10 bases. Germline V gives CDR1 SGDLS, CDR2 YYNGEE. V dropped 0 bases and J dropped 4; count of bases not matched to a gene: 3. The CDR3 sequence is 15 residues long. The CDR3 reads CASSVGWTGGTEAFF. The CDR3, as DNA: TGTGCCAGCAGCGTAGGATGGACAGGGGGCACTGAAGCTTTCTTT.

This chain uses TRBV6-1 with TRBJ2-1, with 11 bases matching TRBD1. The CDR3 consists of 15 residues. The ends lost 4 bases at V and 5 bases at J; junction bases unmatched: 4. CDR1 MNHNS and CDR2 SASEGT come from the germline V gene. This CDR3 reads CASSGGTGGNNEQFF. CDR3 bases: TGTGCCAGCAGTGGGGGGACAGGGGGGAACAATGAGCAGTTCTTC.

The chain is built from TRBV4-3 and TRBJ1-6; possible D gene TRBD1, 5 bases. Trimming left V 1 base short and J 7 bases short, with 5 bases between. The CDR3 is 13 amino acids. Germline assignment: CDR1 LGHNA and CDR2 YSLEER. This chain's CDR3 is CASSQGDNSPLHF. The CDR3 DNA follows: TGCGCCAGCAGCCAAGGGGACAATTCACCCCTCCACTTT.

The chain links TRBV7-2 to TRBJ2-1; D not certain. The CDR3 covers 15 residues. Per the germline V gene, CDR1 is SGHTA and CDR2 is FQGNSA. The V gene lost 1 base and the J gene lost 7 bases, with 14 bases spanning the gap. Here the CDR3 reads CASSLEGLLGNEQFF. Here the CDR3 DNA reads TGTGCCAGCAGCTTAGAAGGCCTCCTCGGGAATGAGCAGTTCTTC.

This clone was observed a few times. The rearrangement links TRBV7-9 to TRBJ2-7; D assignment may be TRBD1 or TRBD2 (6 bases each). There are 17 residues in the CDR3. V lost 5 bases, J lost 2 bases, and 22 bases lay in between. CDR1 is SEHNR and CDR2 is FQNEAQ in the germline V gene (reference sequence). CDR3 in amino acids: CASSQVGGGTLAYEQYF. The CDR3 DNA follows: TGTGCCAGCAGCCAGGTGGGGGGCGGGACCCTAGCCTACGAGCAGTACTTC.

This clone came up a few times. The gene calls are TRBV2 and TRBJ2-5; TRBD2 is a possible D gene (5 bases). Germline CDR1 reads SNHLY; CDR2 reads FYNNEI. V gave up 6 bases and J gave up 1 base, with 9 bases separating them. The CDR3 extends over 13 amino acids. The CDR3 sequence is CASRRVSQETQYF. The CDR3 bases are TGTGCCAGCAGGAGGGTCAGCCAAGAGACCCAGTACTTC.